What follows are 5 T cell receptor beta chains derived from one specimen sequenced in a study of T cell clonality in common variable immunodeficiency. Clones were read by immunoSEQ multiplex PCR, and TCRdb kept only the in-frame ones, dropping some. Listed for the sample are approximately 81,000 clones, none seen a single time. Input material: peripheral blood mononuclear cells. These receptor sequences come from a person aged 18 to 70 in good health.

This clone was observed a handful of times. The CDR3 end falls 3 residues outside the read, so it is completed with the germline J gene. The J gene is TRBJ2-2, the V gene TRBV18; a possible D gene is TRBD1 (5 bases). Trimming removed 4 bases from V and 0 bases from J, with 12 bases in between. The CDR3 is made up of 16 amino acids. Germline V gives CDR1 KGHSH, CDR2 LQKENI. CDR3 DNA (partial): TGTGCCAGCTCACTTGGACATTTTACGAACACCGGGGAG. This gives the protein CASSLGHFTNTGE. The full CDR3 protein reads CASSLGHFTNTGELFF.

The table lists this clone with many counts. One end of the junction does not line up with germline, which may come from a read error. The CDR3 goes on 3 residues after the read ends, and that part is filled in from the germline J gene. The chain uses TRBV4-2 and TRBJ2-3; 9 positions agree with TRBD2. From germline, CDR1 is LGHNA and CDR2 YNFKEQ. This CDR3 spans 17 amino acids. The sequenced part of the CDR3 DNA is TGCGCCAGCAGCCAAGAGGGCAGCGGGAGGTACACAGATACG. Translated: CASSQEGSGRYTDT. The CDR3 reads in full as CASSQEGSGRYTDTQYF.

As concerns this clone: Read data end 3 residues before the CDR3 end; the end is taken from the germline J gene. This rearrangement joins TRBV7-8 to TRBJ2-5; 7 positions agree with TRBD1. The CDR3 is 16 amino acids. Germline V CDR1 and CDR2: SGHVS, FQNEAQ. V lost 0 bases to trimming and J lost 5 bases; unmatched junction nucleotides: 9. CDR3 DNA, as far as it was read: TGTGCCAGCAGCTTAGCGGCAGGGGGAAGGGGTGAGACC. It is translated as CASSLAAGGRGET. The CDR3 in full is CASSLAAGGRGETQYF.

This clone was counted ten times or more. The read falls 3 residues short of the CDR3 end, and the missing part is taken from the germline J gene. This rearrangement joins TRBV14 to TRBJ1-2; 8 bases line up with TRBD1. The CDR3 sequence is 15 residues long. CDR1 and CDR2 (germline): SGHDN, FVKESK. The part of the CDR3 DNA that was read is TGTGCCAGCAGCCAAGAAGAGACCGGGACAGGAGGC. This translates into CASSQEETGTGG. The entire CDR3 sequence reads CASSQEETGTGGYTF.

This clone occurred many times. The CDR3 region is CASSALAGVYNEQFF. The sequenced CDR3 bases are TGTGCCAGCAGTGCCCTAGCGGGGGTTTACAATGAG. The chain couples TRBV6-1 to TRBJ2-1, with 10 bases aligning to TRBD2. The read falls 3 residues short of the CDR3 end, and the missing part is taken from the germline J gene. The CDR3 has 15 amino acids. The V segment lost 4 bases and the J segment 4 bases; nucleotides outside the gene matches: 4. Germline V CDR1 and CDR2: MNHNS, SASEGT.